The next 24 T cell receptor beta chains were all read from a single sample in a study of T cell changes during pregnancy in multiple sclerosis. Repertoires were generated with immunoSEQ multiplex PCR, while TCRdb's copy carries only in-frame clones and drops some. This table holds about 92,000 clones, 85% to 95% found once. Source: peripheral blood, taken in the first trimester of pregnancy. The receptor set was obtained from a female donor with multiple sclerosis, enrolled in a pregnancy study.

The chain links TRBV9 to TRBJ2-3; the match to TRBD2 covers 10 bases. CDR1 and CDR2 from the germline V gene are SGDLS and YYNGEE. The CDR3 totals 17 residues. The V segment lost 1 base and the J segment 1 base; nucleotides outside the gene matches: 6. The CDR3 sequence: CASSVLPSGGGTDTQYF. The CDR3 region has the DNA TGTGCCAGCAGCGTATTACCCAGCGGGGGGGGCACAGATACGCAGTATTTT. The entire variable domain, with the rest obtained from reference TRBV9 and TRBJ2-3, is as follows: DSGVTQTPKHLITATGQRVTLRCSPRSGDLSVYWYQQSLDQGLQFLIQYYNGEERAKGNILERFSAQQFPDLHSELNLSSLELGDSALYFCASSVLPSGGGTDTQYFGPGTRLTVL.

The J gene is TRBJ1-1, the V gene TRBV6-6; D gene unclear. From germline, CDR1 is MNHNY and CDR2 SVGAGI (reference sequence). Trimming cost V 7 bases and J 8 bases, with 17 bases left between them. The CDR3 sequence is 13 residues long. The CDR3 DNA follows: TGTGCCAGCACCGGCCCCGGAGCACAAGAAGCTTTCTTT. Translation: CASTGPGAQEAFF.

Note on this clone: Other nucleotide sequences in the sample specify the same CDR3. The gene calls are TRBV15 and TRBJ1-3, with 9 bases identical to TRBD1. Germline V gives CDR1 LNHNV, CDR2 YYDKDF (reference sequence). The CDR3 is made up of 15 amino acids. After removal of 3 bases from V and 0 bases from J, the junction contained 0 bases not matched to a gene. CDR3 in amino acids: CATSRDRGSGNTIYF. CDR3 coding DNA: TGTGCCACCAGCAGGGACAGGGGCTCTGGAAACACCATATATTTT.

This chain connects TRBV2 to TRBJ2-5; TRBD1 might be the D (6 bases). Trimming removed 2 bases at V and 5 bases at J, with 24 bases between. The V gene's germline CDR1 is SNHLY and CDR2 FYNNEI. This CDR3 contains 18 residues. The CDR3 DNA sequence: TGTGCCAGCAGTGAAAAGGTGGGGGCCGGCTTTTTTGCGGAGACCCAGTACTTC. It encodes CASSEKVGAGFFAETQYF.

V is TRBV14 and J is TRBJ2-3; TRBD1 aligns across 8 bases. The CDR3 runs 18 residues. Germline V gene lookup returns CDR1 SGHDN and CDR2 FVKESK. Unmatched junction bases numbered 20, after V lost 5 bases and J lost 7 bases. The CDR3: CASSRWSRGHLVLYTQYF. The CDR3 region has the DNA TGTGCCAGCAGCAGGTGGAGCAGGGGGCACCTCGTTTTATATACGCAGTATTTT.

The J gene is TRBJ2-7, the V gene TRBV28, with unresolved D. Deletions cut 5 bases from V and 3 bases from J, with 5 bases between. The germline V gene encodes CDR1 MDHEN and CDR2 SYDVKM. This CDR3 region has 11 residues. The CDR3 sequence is CASSINYEQYF. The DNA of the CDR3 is TGTGCCAGCAGTATCAACTACGAGCAGTACTTC.

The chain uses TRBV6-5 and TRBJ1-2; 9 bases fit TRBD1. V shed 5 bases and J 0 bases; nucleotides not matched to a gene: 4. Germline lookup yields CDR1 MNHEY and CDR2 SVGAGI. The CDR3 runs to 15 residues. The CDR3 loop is CASSATGGTNYGYTF. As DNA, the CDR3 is TGTGCCAGCAGTGCGACAGGGGGGACTAACTATGGCTACACCTTC.

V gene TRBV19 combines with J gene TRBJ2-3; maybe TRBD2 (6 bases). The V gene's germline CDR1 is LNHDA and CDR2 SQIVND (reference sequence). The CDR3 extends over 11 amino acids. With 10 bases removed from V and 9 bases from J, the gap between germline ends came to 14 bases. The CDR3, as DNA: TGTGCCACGGGGACTGGCGAAACGCAGTATTTT. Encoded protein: CATGTGETQYF.

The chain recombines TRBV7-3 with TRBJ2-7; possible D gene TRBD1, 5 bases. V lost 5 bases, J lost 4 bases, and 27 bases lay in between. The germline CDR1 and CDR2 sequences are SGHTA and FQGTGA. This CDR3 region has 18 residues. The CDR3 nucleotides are TGTGCCAGCAGCCTATTACCTGATGACAGCCGTAGAACGTACGAGCAGTACTTC. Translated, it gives CASSLLPDDSRRTYEQYF.

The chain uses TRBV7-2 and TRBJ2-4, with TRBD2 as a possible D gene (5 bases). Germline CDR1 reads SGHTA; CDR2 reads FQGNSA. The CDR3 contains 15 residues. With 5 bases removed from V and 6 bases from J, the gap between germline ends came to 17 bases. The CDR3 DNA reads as TGTGCCAGCAGCCTCGGGGTGAAGGTTGGAAACATTCAGTACTTC. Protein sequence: CASSLGVKVGNIQYF. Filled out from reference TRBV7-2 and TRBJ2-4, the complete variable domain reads GAGVSQSPSNKVTEKGKDVELRCDPISGHTALYWYRQSLGQGLEFLIYFQGNSAPDKSGLPSDRFSAERTGGSVSTLTIQRTQQEDSAVYLCASSLGVKVGNIQYFGAGTRLSVL.

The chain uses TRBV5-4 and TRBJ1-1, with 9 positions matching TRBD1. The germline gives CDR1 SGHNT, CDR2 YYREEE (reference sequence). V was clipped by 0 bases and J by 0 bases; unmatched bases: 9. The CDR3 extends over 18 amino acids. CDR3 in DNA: TGTGCCAGCAGCTTGGCCTGGAGACAGGGGGTTATGAACACTGAAGCTTTCTTT. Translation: CASSLAWRQGVMNTEAFF.

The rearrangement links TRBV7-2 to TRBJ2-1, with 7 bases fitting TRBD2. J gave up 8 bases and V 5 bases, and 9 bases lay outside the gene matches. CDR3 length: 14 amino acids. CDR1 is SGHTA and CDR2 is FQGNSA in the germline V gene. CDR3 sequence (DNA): TGTGCCAGCAGCCGCGGTGAGCGGGGCTATGAGCAGTTCTTC. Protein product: CASSRGERGYEQFF. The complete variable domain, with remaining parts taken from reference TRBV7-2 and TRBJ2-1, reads GAGVSQSPSNKVTEKGKDVELRCDPISGHTALYWYRQSLGQGLEFLIYFQGNSAPDKSGLPSDRFSAERTGGSVSTLTIQRTQQEDSAVYLCASSRGERGYEQFFGPGTRLTVL.

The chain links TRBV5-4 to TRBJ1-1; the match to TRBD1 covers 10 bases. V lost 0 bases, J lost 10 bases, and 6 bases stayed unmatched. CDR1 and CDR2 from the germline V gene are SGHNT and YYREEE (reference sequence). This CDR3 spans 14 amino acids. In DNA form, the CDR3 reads TGTGCCAGCAGCTTGGCCGGGACAGGGGTAGGAGCTTTCTTT. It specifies CASSLAGTGVGAFF.

CDR3 bases: TGTGCCAGCTCCCGGGACAGAACCTATGGCTACACCTTC. This sequence encodes CASSRDRTYGYTF. V usage is TRBV18 and J usage is TRBJ1-2; the match to TRBD1 covers 7 bases. Germline values: CDR1 KGHSH, CDR2 LQKENI. There are 13 residues in the CDR3. V dropped 6 bases and J dropped 4; count of bases not matched to a gene: 5.

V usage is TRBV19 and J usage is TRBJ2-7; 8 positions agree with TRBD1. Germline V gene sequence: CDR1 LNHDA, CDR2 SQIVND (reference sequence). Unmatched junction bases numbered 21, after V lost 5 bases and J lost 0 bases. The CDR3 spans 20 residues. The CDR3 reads CASSLSRPGGASTSSYEQYF. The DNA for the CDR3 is TGTGCCAGTAGTCTCTCCCGGCCAGGGGGCGCGTCGACCAGCTCCTACGAGCAGTACTTC.

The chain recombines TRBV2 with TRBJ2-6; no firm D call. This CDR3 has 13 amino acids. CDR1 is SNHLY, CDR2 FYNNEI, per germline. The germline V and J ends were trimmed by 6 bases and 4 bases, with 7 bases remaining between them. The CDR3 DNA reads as TGTGCCAGCAGGGTGGAGGGGGCCAACGTCCTGACTTTC. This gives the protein CASRVEGANVLTF.

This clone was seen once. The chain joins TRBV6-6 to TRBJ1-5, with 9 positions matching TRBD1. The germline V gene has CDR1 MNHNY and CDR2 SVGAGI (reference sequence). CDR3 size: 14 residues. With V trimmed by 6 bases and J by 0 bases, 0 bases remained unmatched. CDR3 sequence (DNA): TGTGCCAGCAGACAGGGGGCTAGCAATCAGCCCCAGCATTTT. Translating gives CASRQGASNQPQHF.

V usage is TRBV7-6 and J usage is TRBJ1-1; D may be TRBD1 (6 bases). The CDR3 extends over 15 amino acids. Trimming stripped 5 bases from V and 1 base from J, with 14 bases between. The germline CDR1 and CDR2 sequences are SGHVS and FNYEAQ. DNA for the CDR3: TGTGCCAGCAGCCCTCAATGGGGGCAGAACACTGAAGCTTTCTTT. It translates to CASSPQWGQNTEAFF.

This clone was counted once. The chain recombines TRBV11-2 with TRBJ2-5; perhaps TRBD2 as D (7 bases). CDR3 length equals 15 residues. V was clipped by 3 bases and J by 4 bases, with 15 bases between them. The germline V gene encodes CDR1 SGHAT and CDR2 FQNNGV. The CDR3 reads CASSLPRGGRETQYF. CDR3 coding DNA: TGTGCCAGCAGCTTGCCCCGCGGGGGCAGAGAGACCCAGTACTTC.

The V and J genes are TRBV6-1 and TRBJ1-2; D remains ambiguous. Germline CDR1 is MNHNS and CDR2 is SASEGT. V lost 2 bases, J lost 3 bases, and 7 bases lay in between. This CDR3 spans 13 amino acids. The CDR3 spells CASSEWRYYGYTF. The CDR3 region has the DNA TGTGCCAGCAGTGAATGGAGGTACTATGGCTACACCTTC.

The CDR3 DNA reads TGTGCCAGCAGCAGACAGGGGGACACTGAAGCTTTCTTT. Translated, it gives CASSRQGDTEAFF. The V gene is TRBV9, the J gene TRBJ1-1; 9 bases map to TRBD1. The germline V gene has CDR1 SGDLS and CDR2 YYNGEE. The CDR3 spans 13 residues. The V gene end was trimmed by 4 bases and the J gene end by 3 bases; junction bases not matched to a gene: 1.

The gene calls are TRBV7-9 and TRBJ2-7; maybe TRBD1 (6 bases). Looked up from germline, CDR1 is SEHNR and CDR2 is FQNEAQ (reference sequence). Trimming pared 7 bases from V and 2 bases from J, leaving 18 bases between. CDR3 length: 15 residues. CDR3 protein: CASTWVSRGPYEQYF. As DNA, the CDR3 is TGTGCCAGCACTTGGGTTTCCAGGGGTCCCTACGAGCAGTACTTC.

CDR3 in amino acids: CASGLVRGMNTEAFF. The CDR3 DNA sequence: TGTGCTAGTGGTTTGGTCCGAGGGATGAACACTGAAGCTTTCTTT. This rearrangement joins TRBV12-5 to TRBJ1-1; D not certain. The CDR3 is made up of 15 amino acids. Germline CDR1 is LGHNT and CDR2 is FRNRAP. The V and J ends lost 0 bases and 0 bases respectively, with 8 bases between them.

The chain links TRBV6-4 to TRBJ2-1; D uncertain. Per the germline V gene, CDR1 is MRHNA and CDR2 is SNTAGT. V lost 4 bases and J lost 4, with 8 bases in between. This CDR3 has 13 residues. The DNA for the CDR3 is TGTGCCAGCAGTGTTTCCAGATACAATGAGCAGTTCTTC. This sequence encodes CASSVSRYNEQFF.